These 28 T cell receptor beta chains came from one sample sequenced in a study of response to subunit inactivated influenza vaccine. MiXCR, applied by TCRdb to the RT-PCR reads, yields one record per CDR3 protein. Of around 150,000 distinct CDR3 sequences in the sample, roughly a tenth are singletons; the top ten hold 9.5% to 15%. The sequences come from non-naive T cells sorted from PBMCs, collected 45 days after vaccination. These receptors came from a man aged 50-60 years who received an inactivated influenza vaccine.

This clonotype was recorded a few times. V is TRBV28 and J is TRBJ2-1; D unresolved. Germline-derived CDR1 and CDR2 are MDHEN and SYDVKM. Trimming shortened V by 8 bases and J by 0 bases, and 8 bases separated the two germline ends. CDR3 length equals 13 residues. CDR3 nucleotide sequence: TGTGCCAGCGGACCGAGCTCCTACAATGAGCAGTTCTTC. Its protein is CASGPSSYNEQFF.

This clonotype was counted only a few times. The chain is built from TRBV10-3 and TRBJ1-4; no clear D gene. CDR1 is ENHRY, CDR2 SYGVKD, per germline. Trimming took off 0 bases at V and 7 bases at J, with 6 bases between the two ends. The length of the CDR3 is 13 residues. CDR3 sequence (DNA): TGTGCCATCAGTGAGTCAAAGGTTGAAAAACTGTTTTTT. It yields the protein CAISESKVEKLFF.

This clonotype was detected only a few times. This sequence joins TRBV5-1 and TRBJ1-6; D call uncertain. From germline, CDR1 is SGHRS and CDR2 YFSETQ. V gave up 0 bases and J gave up 0 bases, with 13 bases separating them. The CDR3 totals 18 residues. The CDR3 reads CASSLDSLSSSYNSPLHF. The CDR3, as DNA: TGCGCCAGCAGCTTGGATAGTCTTTCCAGCTCCTATAATTCACCCCTCCACTTT.

The genes are TRBV7-8 and TRBJ2-5; 14 bases map to TRBD2. The CDR3 has 16 residues. With 3 bases clipped from V and 3 bases from J, the junction kept 3 bases outside the gene matches. Germline CDR1 is SGHVS and CDR2 is FQNEAQ. The CDR3 sequence is CASSLTSGGAKETQYF. The CDR3 DNA reads as TGTGCCAGCAGCTTGACTAGCGGGGGGGCTAAAGAGACCCAGTACTTC.

CDR3 loop: CASSPGTGGFYEQYF. DNA of the CDR3: TGCGCCAGCAGCCCCGGGACAGGGGGTTTTTACGAGCAGTACTTC. The chain recombines TRBV5-1 with TRBJ2-7; 11 bases match TRBD1. The CDR3 contains 15 residues. The germline CDR1 and CDR2 sequences are SGHRS and YFSETQ. The V and J ends lost 4 bases and 4 bases, in that order; junction bases with no gene match: 7.

The rearrangement links TRBV12-3 or TRBV12-4 to TRBJ2-2; no clear D. With 5 bases removed from V and 6 bases from J, the gap between germline ends came to 13 bases. The CDR3 loop spans 14 amino acids. CDR3 residues: CASSPSRYAGELFF. CDR3 coding DNA: TGTGCCAGCAGTCCATCTCGGTACGCCGGGGAGCTGTTTTTT.

This clonotype came up many times. V is TRBV29-1 and J is TRBJ1-2; D uncertain. Trimming left V 6 bases short and J 6 bases short, with 11 bases between. This CDR3 is built from 11 residues. Germline V gives CDR1 SQVTM, CDR2 ANQGSEA. CDR3 DNA: TGCAGCGTGCAACAATACAATGGCTACACCTTC. Residues: CSVQQYNGYTF.

This clonotype is a singleton in its sample. V gene TRBV6-2 or TRBV6-3 combines with J gene TRBJ2-7; tentatively, D is TRBD2 (6 bases). This CDR3 has 14 amino acids. Germline loops: CDR1 MNHEY, CDR2 SVGEGT. Trimming took 8 bases from V and 2 from J, leaving 16 bases between them. The CDR3 loop reads CASGWTGETYEQYF. The CDR3 nucleotides are TGTGCCAGCGGCTGGACGGGGGAAACCTACGAGCAGTACTTC.

This chain uses TRBV20-1 with TRBJ2-3, with no clear D. Trimming pared 4 bases from V and 1 base from J, leaving 12 bases between. Germline V gene sequence: CDR1 DFQATT, CDR2 SNEGSKA (reference sequence). The length of the CDR3 is 14 residues. The CDR3 bases are TGCAGTGCTAACCCCTTGGAACGCACAGATACGCAGTATTTT. Amino acids: CSANPLERTDTQYF.

The V and J genes are TRBV20-1 and TRBJ2-1, with 7 bases fitting TRBD2. J gave up 7 bases and V 4 bases, and 7 bases lay outside the gene matches. The germline CDR1 and CDR2 sequences are DFQATT and SNEGSKA (reference sequence). The CDR3 contains 13 residues. In DNA form, the CDR3 reads TGCAGTGCTACTCCCTTTAGCGGGAATGAGCAGTTCTTC. It encodes CSATPFSGNEQFF.

This clonotype was picked up a small number of times. The chain links TRBV4-3 to TRBJ1-3; the D gene is possibly TRBD1 (6 bases). Germline lookup yields CDR1 LGHNA and CDR2 YSLEER. This CDR3 contains 16 residues. V lost 6 bases to trimming and J lost 0 bases, with 15 bases between them. Written as DNA, the CDR3 is TGCGCCAGCAGTTCGTCAACAGGGTCCTCTGGAAACACCATATATTTT. Amino acid sequence: CASSSSTGSSGNTIYF.

This clonotype has a count of ten or more. The V and J genes are TRBV5-8 and TRBJ2-1; TRBD1 agrees at 8 bases. CDR1 SGHTS and CDR2 YDEGEE come from the germline V gene. The CDR3 sequence is 17 residues long. J lost 1 base, V lost 3 bases, and 9 bases had no gene match. CDR3 in amino acids: CASSSTGGGGSYNEQFF. The CDR3 DNA follows: TGTGCCAGCAGCTCTACAGGGGGTGGGGGGTCCTACAATGAGCAGTTCTTC.

CDR3 residues: CALRGGRRIIANTGELFF. In nucleotides, the CDR3 is TGTGCCCTCCGGGGGGGCAGGCGAATAATCGCGAACACCGGGGAGCTGTTTTTT. This chain connects TRBV2 to TRBJ2-2, with 8 bases lining up with TRBD2. The V segment lost 11 bases and the J segment 0 bases; nucleotides outside the gene matches: 17. Germline V CDR1 and CDR2: SNHLY, FYNNEI. The CDR3 loop spans 18 amino acids.

The table lists this clonotype with a few counts. The chain links TRBV6-5 to TRBJ1-6; D is undetermined. Trimming took 0 bases from V and 0 from J, leaving 12 bases between them. The CDR3 is 18 amino acids. Germline assignment: CDR1 MNHEY and CDR2 SVGAGI. The CDR3 sequence: CASSYSGRLSSYNSPLHF. In DNA, the CDR3 is TGTGCCAGCAGTTACTCTGGCAGACTGAGCTCCTATAATTCACCCCTCCACTTT.

This clonotype was picked up a small number of times. The chain is built from TRBV4-3 and TRBJ2-1; 10 bases are shared with TRBD2. The V gene end was trimmed by 0 bases and the J gene end by 9 bases; junction bases not matched to a gene: 5. This CDR3 is 15 amino acids long. Germline V gene data show CDR1 as LGHNA and CDR2 as YSLEER. The CDR3 sequence: CASSQDGSGRSEQFF. In DNA, the CDR3 is TGCGCCAGCAGCCAAGATGGTAGCGGGAGGAGTGAGCAGTTCTTC.

This chain connects TRBV20-1 to TRBJ1-4, with D possibly matching TRBD1 (5 bases). Trimming removed 1 base from V and 3 bases from J, with 6 bases in between. Germline V gene lookup returns CDR1 DFQATT and CDR2 SNEGSKA (reference sequence). The CDR3 totals 13 residues. The CDR3, as DNA: TGCAGTGCTAGAGCAGGGTCTAATGAAAAACTGTTTTTT. It codes for CSARAGSNEKLFF.

This clonotype was recorded a few times. This sequence joins TRBV7-3 and TRBJ2-2; 8 bases are a match to TRBD1. The germline V gene has CDR1 SGHTA and CDR2 FQGTGA. This CDR3 is built from 14 residues. The ends lost 5 bases at V and 5 bases at J; junction bases unmatched: 4. As DNA, the CDR3 is TGTGCCAGCAGCCAGGGGGCCGGTACCGGGGAGCTGTTTTTT. Residues: CASSQGAGTGELFF.

The rearrangement links TRBV18 to TRBJ1-1; D gene unclear. The germline gives CDR1 KGHSH, CDR2 LQKENI. V lost 0 bases and J lost 6, with 14 bases in between. The CDR3 length is 15 residues. This CDR3 is CASSPPGRLGSEAFF. For the CDR3, the DNA is TGTGCCAGCTCACCACCGGGCAGGTTGGGATCTGAAGCTTTCTTT.

V is TRBV6-5 and J is TRBJ1-1; no clear D. CDR1 is MNHEY and CDR2 is SVGAGI in the germline V gene. With 2 bases removed from V and 8 bases from J, the gap between germline ends came to 9 bases. There are 12 residues in the CDR3. The CDR3 sequence: CASSYNGREAFF. As DNA, the CDR3 is TGTGCCAGCAGTTACAACGGGCGGGAAGCTTTCTTT.

The chain links TRBV5-1 to TRBJ2-7; 7 nucleotides line up with TRBD1. Trimming at V came to 3 bases and at J to 2 bases, leaving 5 bases not matched to a gene. CDR3 length equals 14 residues. Germline V gene data show CDR1 as SGHRS and CDR2 as YFSETQ. The chain's CDR3 is CASSSGQATYEQYF. CDR3 sequence (DNA): TGCGCCAGCAGCTCCGGACAGGCGACCTACGAGCAGTACTTC.

V is TRBV27 and J is TRBJ2-7; TRBD2 matches at 7 bases. Germline assignment: CDR1 MNHEY and CDR2 SMNVEV (reference sequence). With V trimmed by 5 bases and J by 4 bases, 11 bases remained unmatched. The CDR3 runs to 15 residues. In nucleotides, the CDR3 is TGTGCCAGCAGTGGACGTCGGGAGGTCGGGTACGAGCAGTACTTC. It yields the protein CASSGRREVGYEQYF.

This clonotype was picked up a small number of times. The V call is TRBV5-1, the J call TRBJ2-3; 11 nucleotides line up with TRBD1. This CDR3 contains 17 residues. Germline CDR1 is SGHRS and CDR2 is YFSETQ. J lost 4 bases, V lost 1 base, and 8 bases had no gene match. CDR3 sequence reads: CASSLQPGQGGADTQYF. The CDR3 coding sequence is TGCGCCAGCAGCTTGCAACCGGGACAGGGGGGCGCAGATACGCAGTATTTT.

This rearrangement joins TRBV10-3 to TRBJ2-3; 13 nucleotides match TRBD2. Germline CDR1 ENHRY, CDR2 SYGVKD. With 4 bases clipped from V and 2 bases from J, the junction kept 3 bases outside the gene matches. The CDR3 consists of 16 residues. CDR3 bases: TGTGCCATCAGTGGGACTAGCGGGAGCCTCACAGATACGCAGTATTTT. Its translation: CAISGTSGSLTDTQYF.

This clonotype was observed a handful of times. The V gene is TRBV30, the J gene TRBJ2-2; D is uncertain. The germline V gene has CDR1 GTSNPN and CDR2 SVGIG (reference sequence). Trimming took 1 base from V and 7 from J, leaving 10 bases between them. This CDR3 has 13 amino acids. The CDR3 DNA sequence: TGTGCCTGGAGTGGTCAAGGGCACGGGGAGCTGTTTTTT. This encodes CAWSGQGHGELFF. Full variable domain (rest looked up from reference TRBV30 and TRBJ2-2): SQTIHQWPATLVQPVGSPLSLECTVEGTSNPNLYWYRQAAGRGLQLLFYSVGIGQISSEVPQNLSASRPQDRQFILSSKKLLLSDSGFYLCAWSGQGHGELFFGEGSRLTVL.

This clonotype was detected many times. This chain uses TRBV9 with TRBJ2-1; D not resolved. From germline, CDR1 is SGDLS and CDR2 YYNGEE. The CDR3 sequence is 15 residues long. V was trimmed by 0 bases and J by 4 bases, leaving 11 bases between them. In nucleotides, the CDR3 is TGTGCCAGCAGCGTAGCCCCCTCCCAATACAATGAGCAGTTCTTC. Its protein is CASSVAPSQYNEQFF. Together with reference TRBV9 and TRBJ2-1, the CDR3 gives the full variable domain: DSGVTQTPKHLITATGQRVTLRCSPRSGDLSVYWYQQSLDQGLQFLIQYYNGEERAKGNILERFSAQQFPDLHSELNLSSLELGDSALYFCASSVAPSQYNEQFFGPGTRLTVL.

The CDR3 here is CASSPGVRDGYEQFF. The CDR3, as DNA: TGTGCCAGCAGCCCCGGGGTGCGGGATGGCTATGAGCAGTTCTTC. This chain connects TRBV5-5 to TRBJ2-1, with D maybe TRBD2 (6 bases). Germline V gene lookup returns CDR1 SGHKS and CDR2 YYEKEE (reference sequence). V was clipped by 4 bases and J by 8 bases, with 19 bases between them. The CDR3 has 15 residues.

This clonotype occurred a few times. The chain joins TRBV5-1 to TRBJ2-4, with 11 bases aligning to TRBD1. The CDR3 loop spans 16 amino acids. Germline lookup yields CDR1 SGHRS and CDR2 YFSETQ. V shed 0 bases, J shed 8 bases, and the junction held 7 bases outside the gene matches. The CDR3 region has the DNA TGCGCCAGCAGCTTGGCCCCGGGACAGGGGGTTTACATTCAGTACTTC. Amino acids: CASSLAPGQGVYIQYF.

This chain joins TRBV9 and TRBJ2-3, with D possibly being TRBD2 (6 bases). The germline gives CDR1 SGDLS, CDR2 YYNGEE. V shed 0 bases and J shed 3 bases, with 14 bases lying between them. CDR3 length equals 16 residues. This CDR3 is CASSVGAGAGTDTQYF. The CDR3 DNA follows: TGTGCCAGCAGCGTAGGAGCCGGGGCGGGGACAGATACGCAGTATTTT.